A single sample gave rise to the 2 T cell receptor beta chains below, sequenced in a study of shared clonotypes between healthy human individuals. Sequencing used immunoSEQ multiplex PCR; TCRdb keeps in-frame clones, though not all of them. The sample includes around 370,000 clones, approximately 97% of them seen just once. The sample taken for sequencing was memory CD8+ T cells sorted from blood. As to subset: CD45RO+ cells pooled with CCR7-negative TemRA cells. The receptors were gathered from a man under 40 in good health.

CDR3 bases: TGTGCCATCAGTGAGTCGGCCCTATCGGGCAGGGGGGCAAACACCGGGGAGCTGTTTTTT. Amino acid sequence: CAISESALSGRGANTGELFF. This sequence joins TRBV10-3 and TRBJ2-2, with TRBD1 as a possible D gene (7 bases). With 0 bases removed from V and 2 bases from J, the gap between germline ends came to 22 bases. This CDR3 has 20 amino acids. The germline V gene encodes CDR1 ENHRY and CDR2 SYGVKD.

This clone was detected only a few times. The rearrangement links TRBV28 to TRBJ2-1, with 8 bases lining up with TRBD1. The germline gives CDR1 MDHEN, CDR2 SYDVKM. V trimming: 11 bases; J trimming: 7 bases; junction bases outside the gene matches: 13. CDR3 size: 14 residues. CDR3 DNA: TGTGCCGCAATCGGGCAGGGGGCGTGGAATGAGCAGTTCTTC. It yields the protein CAAIGQGAWNEQFF. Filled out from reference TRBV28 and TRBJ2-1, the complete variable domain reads DVKVTQSSRYLVKRTGEKVFLECVQDMDHENMFWYRQDPGLGLRLIYFSYDVKMKEKGDIPEGYSVSREKKERFSLILESASTNQTSMYLCAAIGQGAWNEQFFGPGTRLTVL.